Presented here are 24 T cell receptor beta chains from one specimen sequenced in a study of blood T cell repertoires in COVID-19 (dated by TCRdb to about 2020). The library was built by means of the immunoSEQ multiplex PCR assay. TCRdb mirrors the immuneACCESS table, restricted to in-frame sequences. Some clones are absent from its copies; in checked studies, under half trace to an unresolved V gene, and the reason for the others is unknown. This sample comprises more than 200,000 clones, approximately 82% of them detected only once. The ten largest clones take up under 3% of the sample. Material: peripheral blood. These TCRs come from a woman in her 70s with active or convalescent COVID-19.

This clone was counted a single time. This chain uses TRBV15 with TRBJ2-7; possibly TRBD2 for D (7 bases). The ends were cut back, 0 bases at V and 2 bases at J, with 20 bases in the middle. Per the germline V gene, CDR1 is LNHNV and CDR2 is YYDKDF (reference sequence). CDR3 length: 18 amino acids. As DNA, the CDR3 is TGTGCCACCAGCAGAGATCGGTTGGGGGGCAGCGGGGCCTACGAGCAGTACTTC. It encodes CATSRDRLGGSGAYEQYF.

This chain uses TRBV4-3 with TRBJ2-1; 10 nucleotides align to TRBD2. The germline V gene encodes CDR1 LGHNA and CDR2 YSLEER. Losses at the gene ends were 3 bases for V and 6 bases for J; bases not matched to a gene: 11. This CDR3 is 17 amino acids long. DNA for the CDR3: TGCGCCAGCAGCCAGCAGCACAGCGGGGGGGCGGCCAATGAGCAGTTCTTC. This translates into CASSQQHSGGAANEQFF.

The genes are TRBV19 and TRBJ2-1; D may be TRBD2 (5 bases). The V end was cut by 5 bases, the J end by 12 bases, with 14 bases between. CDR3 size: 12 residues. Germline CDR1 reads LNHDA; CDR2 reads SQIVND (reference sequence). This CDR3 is CASSPDWPVQFF. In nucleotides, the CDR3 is TGTGCCAGTAGTCCGGACTGGCCCGTGCAGTTCTTC.

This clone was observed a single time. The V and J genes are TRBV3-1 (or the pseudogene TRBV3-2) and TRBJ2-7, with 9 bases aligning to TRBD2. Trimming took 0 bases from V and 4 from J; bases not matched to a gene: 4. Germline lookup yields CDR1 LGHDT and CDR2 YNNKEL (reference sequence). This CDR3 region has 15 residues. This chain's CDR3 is CASSQDPAGGYEQYF. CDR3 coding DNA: TGTGCCAGCAGCCAAGACCCAGCGGGGGGATACGAGCAGTACTTC.

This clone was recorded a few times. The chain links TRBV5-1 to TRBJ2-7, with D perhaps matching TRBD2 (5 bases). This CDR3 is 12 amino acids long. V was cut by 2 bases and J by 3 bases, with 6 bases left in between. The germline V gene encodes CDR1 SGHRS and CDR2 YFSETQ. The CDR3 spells CASSFEGYEQYF. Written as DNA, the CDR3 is TGCGCCAGCAGCTTTGAGGGCTACGAGCAGTACTTC.

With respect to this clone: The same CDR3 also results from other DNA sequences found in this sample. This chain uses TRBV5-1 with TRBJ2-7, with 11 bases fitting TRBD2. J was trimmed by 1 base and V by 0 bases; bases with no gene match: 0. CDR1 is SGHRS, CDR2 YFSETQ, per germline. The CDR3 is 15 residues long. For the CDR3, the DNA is TGCGCCAGCAGCTTGGGACTAGCGGGATCCTACGAGCAGTACTTC. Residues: CASSLGLAGSYEQYF.

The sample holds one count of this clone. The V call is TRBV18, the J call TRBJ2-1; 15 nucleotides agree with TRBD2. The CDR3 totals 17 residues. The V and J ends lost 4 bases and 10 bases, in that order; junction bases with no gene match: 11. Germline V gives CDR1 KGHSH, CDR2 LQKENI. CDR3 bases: TGTGCCAGCTCACTACCCCCGGGACTAGCGGGAGGTGAGGAGCAGTTCTTC. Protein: CASSLPPGLAGGEEQFF.

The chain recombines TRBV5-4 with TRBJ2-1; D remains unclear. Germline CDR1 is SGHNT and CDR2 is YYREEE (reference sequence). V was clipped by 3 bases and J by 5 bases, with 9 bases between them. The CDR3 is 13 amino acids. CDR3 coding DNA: TGTGCCAGCAGCTACCGGGTCAACAATGAGCAGTTCTTC. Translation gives CASSYRVNNEQFF.

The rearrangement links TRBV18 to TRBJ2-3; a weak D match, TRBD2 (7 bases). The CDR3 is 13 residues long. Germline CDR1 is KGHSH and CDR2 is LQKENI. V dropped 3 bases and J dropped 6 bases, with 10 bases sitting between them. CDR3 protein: CASSPGGADTQYF. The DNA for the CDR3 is TGTGCCAGCTCACCTGGGGGGGCGGATACGCAGTATTTT.

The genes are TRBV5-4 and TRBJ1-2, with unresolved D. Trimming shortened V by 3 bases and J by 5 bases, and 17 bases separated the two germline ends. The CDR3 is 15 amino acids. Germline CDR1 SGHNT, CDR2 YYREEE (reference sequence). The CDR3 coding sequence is TGTGCCAGCAGCTCAGGACTCCCGACACTTTATGGCTACACCTTC. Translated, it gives CASSSGLPTLYGYTF. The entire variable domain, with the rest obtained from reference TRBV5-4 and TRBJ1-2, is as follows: ETGVTQSPTHLIKTRGQQVTLRCSSQSGHNTVSWYQQALGQGPQFIFQYYREEENGRGNFPPRFSGLQFPNYSSELNVNALELDDSALYLCASSSGLPTLYGYTFGSGTRLTVV.

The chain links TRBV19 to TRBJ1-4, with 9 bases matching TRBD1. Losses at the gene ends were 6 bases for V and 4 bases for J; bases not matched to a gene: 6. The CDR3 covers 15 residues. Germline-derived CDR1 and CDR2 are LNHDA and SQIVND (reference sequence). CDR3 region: CASRSQGAGNEKLFF. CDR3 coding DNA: TGTGCCAGTAGATCACAGGGGGCCGGTAATGAAAAACTGTTTTTT.

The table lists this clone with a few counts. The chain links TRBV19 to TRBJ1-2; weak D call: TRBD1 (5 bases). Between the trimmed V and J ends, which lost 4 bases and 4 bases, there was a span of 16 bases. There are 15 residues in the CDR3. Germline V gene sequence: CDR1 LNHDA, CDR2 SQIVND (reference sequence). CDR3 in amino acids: CASSTPTDSIYGYTF. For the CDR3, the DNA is TGTGCCAGTAGTACCCCGACAGACTCCATCTATGGCTACACCTTC.

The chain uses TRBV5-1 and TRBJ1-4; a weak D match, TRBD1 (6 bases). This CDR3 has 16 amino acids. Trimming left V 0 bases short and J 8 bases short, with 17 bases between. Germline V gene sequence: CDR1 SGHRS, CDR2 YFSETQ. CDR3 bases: TGCGCCAGCAGCTTGGAAGGGCAGGGGTCGTTCGAAAAACTGTTTTTT. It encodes CASSLEGQGSFEKLFF.

The CDR3 protein is CASQHSGDTHYNEQFF. CDR3 coding DNA: TGCGCCAGTCAGCACTCAGGGGACACCCACTACAATGAGCAGTTCTTC. V and J are TRBV5-1 and TRBJ2-1; tentatively, D is TRBD1 (6 bases). V lost 8 bases, J lost 3 bases, and 21 bases lay in between. The CDR3 loop spans 16 amino acids. CDR1 SGHRS and CDR2 YFSETQ come from the germline V gene.

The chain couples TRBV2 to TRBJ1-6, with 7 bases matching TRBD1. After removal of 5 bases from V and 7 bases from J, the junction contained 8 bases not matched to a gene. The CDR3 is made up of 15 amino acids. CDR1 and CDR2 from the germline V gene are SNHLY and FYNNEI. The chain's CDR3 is CASSRQGLENSPLHF. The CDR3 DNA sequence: TGTGCCAGCAGTCGACAGGGTCTTGAGAATTCACCCCTCCACTTT.

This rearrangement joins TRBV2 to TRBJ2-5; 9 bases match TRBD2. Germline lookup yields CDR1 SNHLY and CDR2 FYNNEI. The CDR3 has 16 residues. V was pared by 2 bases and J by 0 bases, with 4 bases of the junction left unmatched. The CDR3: CASSERVAGDQETQYF. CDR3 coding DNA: TGTGCCAGCAGTGAACGGGTAGCGGGAGACCAAGAGACCCAGTACTTC. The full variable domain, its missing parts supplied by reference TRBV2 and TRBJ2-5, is EPEVTQTPSHQVTQMGQEVILRCVPISNHLYFYWYRQILGQKVEFLVSFYNNEISEKSEIFDDQFSVERPDGSNFTLKIRSTKLEDSAMYFCASSERVAGDQETQYFGPGTRLLVL.

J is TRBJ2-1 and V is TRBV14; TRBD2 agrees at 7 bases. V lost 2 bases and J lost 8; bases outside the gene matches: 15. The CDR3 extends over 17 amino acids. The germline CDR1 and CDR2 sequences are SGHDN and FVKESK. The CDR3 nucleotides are TGTGCCAGCAGCCAAAGTCAACGGGGACTATCATTCTATGAGCAGTTCTTC. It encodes CASSQSQRGLSFYEQFF.

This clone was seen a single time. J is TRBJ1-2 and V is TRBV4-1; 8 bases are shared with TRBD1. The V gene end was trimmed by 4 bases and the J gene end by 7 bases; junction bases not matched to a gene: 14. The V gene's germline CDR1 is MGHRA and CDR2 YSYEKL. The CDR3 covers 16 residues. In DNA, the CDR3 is TGCGCCAGCAGCCCCACAGGACAGGGATCCTACTCTGGCTACACCTTC. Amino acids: CASSPTGQGSYSGYTF.

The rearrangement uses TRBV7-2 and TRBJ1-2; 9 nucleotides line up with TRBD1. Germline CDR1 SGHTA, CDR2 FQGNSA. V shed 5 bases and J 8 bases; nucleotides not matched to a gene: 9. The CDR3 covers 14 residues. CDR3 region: CASSNTGGAGGYTF. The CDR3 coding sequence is TGTGCCAGCAGCAATACAGGGGGCGCCGGGGGCTACACCTTC.

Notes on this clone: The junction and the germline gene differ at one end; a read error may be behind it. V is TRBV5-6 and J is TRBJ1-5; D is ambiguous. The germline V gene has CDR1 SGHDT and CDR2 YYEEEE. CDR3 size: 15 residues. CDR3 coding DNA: TGTGCCAGTAGCTTGGTCGGGGAGGGCAATCAGCCCCAGCATTTT. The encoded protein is CASSLVGEGNQPQHF.

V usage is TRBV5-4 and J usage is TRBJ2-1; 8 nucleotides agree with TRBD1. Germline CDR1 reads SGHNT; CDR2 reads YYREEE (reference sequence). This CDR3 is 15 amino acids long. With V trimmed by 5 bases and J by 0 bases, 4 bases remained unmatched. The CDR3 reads CASSQQGASYNEQFF. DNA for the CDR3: TGTGCCAGCAGTCAGCAGGGGGCCTCCTACAATGAGCAGTTCTTC.

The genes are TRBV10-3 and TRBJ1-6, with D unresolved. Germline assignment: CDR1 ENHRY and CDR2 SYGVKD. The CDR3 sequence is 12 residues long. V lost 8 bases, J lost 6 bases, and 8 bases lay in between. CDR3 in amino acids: CAIGWSNSPLHF. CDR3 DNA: TGTGCCATCGGGTGGAGTAATTCACCCCTCCACTTT.

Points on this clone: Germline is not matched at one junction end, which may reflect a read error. CDR3 region: CSAYRDRPFF. CDR3 bases: TGCAGTGCGTACCGGGACAGGCCTTTCTTC. The gene calls are TRBV20-1 and TRBJ2-7; TRBD1 matches at 8 bases. The CDR3 has 10 amino acids. Germline lookup yields CDR1 DFQATT and CDR2 SNEGSKA (reference sequence).

The CDR3 loop reads CASSPHDRVGTEAFF. The CDR3 nucleotides are TGTGCCAGCAGCCCACACGACAGGGTCGGCACTGAAGCTTTCTTT. This chain joins TRBV9 and TRBJ1-1; 7 nucleotides align to TRBD1. The V and J ends lost 4 bases and 4 bases, in that order; junction bases with no gene match: 10. CDR1 SGDLS and CDR2 YYNGEE come from the germline V gene. The CDR3 has 15 residues.